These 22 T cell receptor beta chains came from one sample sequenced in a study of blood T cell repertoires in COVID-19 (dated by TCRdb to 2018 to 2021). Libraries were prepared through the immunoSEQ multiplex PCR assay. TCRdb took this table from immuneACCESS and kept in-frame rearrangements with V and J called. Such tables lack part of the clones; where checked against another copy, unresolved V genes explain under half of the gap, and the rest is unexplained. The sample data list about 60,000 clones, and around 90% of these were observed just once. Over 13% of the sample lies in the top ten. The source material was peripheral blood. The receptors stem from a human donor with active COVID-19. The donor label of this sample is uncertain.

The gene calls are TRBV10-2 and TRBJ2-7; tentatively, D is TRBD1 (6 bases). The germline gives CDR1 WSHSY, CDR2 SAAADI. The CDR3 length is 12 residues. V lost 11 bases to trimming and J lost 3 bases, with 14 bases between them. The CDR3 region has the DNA TGCGCCGCCTTAGGACAGCTCTACGAGCAGTACTTC. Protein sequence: CAALGQLYEQYF.

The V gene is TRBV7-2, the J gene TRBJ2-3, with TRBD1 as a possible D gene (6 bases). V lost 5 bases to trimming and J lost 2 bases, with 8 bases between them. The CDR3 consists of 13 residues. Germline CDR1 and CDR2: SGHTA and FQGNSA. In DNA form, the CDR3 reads TGTGCCAGCAGCGGACAGACCACAGATACGCAGTATTTT. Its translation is CASSGQTTDTQYF.

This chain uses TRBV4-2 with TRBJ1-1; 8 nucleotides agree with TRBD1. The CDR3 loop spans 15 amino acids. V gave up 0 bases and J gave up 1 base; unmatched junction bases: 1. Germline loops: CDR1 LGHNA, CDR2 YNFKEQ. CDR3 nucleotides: TGTGCCAGCAGCCAAGAAGGACAGGGGAACACTGAAGCTTTCTTT. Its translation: CASSQEGQGNTEAFF.

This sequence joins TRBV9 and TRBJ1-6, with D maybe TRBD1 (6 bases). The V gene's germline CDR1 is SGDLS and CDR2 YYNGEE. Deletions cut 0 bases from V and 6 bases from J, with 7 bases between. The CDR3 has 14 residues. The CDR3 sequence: CASSVAGVNSPLHF. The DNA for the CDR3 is TGTGCCAGCAGCGTAGCAGGGGTTAATTCACCCCTCCACTTT.

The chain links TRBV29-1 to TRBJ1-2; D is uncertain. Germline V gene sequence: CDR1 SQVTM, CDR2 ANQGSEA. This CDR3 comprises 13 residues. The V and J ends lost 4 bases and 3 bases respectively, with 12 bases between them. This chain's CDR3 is CSVGPGVDYGYTF. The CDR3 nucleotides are TGCAGCGTTGGCCCCGGGGTGGACTATGGCTACACCTTC.

CDR3 sequence reads: CASSLDRNQPQHF. CDR3 DNA: TGTGCCAGCAGTCTGGACAGAAATCAGCCCCAGCATTTT. The J gene is TRBJ1-5, the V gene TRBV6-5, with D possibly matching TRBD1 (6 bases). V gave up 5 bases and J gave up 4 bases, with 9 bases separating them. The CDR3 has 13 residues. Germline V CDR1 and CDR2: MNHEY, SVGAGI.

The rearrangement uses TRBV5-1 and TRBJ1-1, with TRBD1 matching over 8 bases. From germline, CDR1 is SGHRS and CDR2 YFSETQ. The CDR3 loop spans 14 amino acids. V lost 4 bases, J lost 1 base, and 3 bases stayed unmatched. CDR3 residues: CASSTGTGNTEAFF. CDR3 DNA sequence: TGCGCCAGCAGCACCGGGACAGGGAACACTGAAGCTTTCTTT.

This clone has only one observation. CDR3 in amino acids: CASSYASGKAEQFF. The CDR3, as DNA: TGTGCCAGCAGTTACGCTAGCGGGAAGGCTGAGCAGTTCTTC. The genes are TRBV6-2 or TRBV6-3 and TRBJ2-1, with 9 bases lining up with TRBD2. Trimming removed 2 bases from V and 9 bases from J; junction bases left unmatched: 5. The V gene's germline CDR1 is MNHEY and CDR2 SVGEGT. The CDR3 extends over 14 amino acids.

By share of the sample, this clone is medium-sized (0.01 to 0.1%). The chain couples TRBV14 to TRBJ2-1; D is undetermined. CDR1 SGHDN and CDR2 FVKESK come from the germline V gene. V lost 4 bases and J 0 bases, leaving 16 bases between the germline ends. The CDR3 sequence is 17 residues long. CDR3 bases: TGTGCCAGCAGCCCCGTTGGAGAACCAAACTCCTACAATGAGCAGTTCTTC. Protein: CASSPVGEPNSYNEQFF.

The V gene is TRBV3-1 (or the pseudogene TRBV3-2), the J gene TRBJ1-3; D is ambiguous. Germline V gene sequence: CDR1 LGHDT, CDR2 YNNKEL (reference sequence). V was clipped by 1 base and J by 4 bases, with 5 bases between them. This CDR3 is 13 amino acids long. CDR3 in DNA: TGTGCCAGCAGCCAAGCCTCGGGAAACACCATATATTTT. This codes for CASSQASGNTIYF.

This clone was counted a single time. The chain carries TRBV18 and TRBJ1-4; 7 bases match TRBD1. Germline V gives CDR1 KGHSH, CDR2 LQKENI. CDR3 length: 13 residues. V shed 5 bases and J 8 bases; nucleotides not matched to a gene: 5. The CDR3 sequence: CASSSTGQEKLFF. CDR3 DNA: TGTGCCAGCTCATCGACAGGGCAAGAAAAACTGTTTTTT.

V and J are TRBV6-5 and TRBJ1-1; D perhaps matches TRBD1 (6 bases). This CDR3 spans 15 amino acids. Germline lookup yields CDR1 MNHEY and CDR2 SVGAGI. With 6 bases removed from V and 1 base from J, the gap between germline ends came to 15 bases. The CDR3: CASRPDRNWNTEAFF. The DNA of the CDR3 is TGTGCCAGCAGACCCGACAGGAATTGGAACACTGAAGCTTTCTTT.

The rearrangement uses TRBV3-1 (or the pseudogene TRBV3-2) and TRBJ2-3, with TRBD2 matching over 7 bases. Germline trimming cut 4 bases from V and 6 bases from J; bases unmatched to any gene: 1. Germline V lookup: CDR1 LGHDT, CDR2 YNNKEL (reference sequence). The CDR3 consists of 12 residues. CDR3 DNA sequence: TGTGCCAGCAGCCTCGGGGGGGATACGCAGTATTTT. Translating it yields CASSLGGDTQYF.

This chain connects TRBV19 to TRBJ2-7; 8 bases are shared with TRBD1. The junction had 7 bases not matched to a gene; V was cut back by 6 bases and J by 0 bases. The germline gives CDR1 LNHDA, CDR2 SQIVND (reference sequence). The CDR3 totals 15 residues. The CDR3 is CASSRTGSSSYEQYF. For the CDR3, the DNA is TGTGCCAGTAGCCGGACAGGGTCGTCCTCCTACGAGCAGTACTTC.

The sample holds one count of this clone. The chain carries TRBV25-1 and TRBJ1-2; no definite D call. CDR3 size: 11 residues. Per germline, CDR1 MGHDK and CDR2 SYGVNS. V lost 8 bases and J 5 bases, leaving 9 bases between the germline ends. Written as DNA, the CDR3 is TGTGCCAGCTCTCAGTTGTATGGCTACACCTTC. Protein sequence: CASSQLYGYTF.

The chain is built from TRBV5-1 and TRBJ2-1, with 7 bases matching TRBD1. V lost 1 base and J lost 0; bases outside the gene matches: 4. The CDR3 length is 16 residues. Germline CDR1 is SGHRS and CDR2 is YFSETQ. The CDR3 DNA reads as TGCGCCAGCAGCTTGATGGACAGGAGCTCCTACAATGAGCAGTTCTTC. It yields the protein CASSLMDRSSYNEQFF.

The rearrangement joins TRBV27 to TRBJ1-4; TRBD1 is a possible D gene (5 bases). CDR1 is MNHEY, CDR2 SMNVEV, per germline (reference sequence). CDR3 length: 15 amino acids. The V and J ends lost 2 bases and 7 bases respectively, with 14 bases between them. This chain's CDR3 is CASSLQGREGEKLFF. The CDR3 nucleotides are TGTGCCAGCAGTTTACAGGGCAGGGAGGGTGAAAAACTGTTTTTT. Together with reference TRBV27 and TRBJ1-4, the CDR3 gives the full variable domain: EAQVTQNPRYLITVTGKKLTVTCSQNMNHEYMSWYRQDPGLGLRQIYYSMNVEVTDKGDVPEGYKVSRKEKRNFPLILESPSPNQTSLYFCASSLQGREGEKLFFGSGTQLSVL.

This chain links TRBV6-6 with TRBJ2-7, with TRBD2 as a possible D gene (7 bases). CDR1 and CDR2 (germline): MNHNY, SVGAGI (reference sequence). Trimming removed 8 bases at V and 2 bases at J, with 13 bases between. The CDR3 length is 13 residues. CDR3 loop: CASREGGTYEQYF. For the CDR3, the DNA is TGTGCCAGCCGCGAGGGGGGGACCTACGAGCAGTACTTC.

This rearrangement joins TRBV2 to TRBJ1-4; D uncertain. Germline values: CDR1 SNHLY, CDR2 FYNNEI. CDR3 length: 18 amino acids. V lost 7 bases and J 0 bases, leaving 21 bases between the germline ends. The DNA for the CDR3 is TGTGCCAGCAACCTACGCCCCCTTGGGAGTGCAACTAATGAAAAACTGTTTTTT. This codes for CASNLRPLGSATNEKLFF.

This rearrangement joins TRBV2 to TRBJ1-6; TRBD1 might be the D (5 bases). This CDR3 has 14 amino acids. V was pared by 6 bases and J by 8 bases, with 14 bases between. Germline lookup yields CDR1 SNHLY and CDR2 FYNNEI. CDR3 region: CASRETGGHSPLHF. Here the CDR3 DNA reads TGTGCCAGCAGGGAAACCGGGGGACATTCACCCCTCCACTTT.

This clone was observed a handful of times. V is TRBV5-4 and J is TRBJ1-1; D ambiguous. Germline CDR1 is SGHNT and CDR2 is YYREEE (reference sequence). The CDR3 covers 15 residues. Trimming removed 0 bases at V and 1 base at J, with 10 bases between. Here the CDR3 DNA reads TGTGCCAGCAGCTTGGGAGGGTTCGGGAACACTGAAGCTTTCTTT. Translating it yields CASSLGGFGNTEAFF.

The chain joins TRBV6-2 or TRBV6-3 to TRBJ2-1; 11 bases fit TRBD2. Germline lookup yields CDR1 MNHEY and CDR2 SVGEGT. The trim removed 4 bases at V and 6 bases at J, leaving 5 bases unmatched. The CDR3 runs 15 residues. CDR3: CASSSLAGGGNEQFF. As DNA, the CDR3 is TGTGCCAGCAGTTCCCTAGCGGGAGGAGGCAATGAGCAGTTCTTC.